This T cell receptor (beta chain) appears in the sequencing data of a study of vaccination and CD4 T cells after COVID-19. Across the study: Sampling that followed vaccination took place a median about 70 days after dose two, within a range of 14 to 241.

Specified treatment: approximately 9-day PBMC culture with coronavirus spike peptide pools or control peptides (ViraFEST assay). Before TCRs were sequenced, ViraFEST expanded antigen-specific T cells with peptide pools. Days 3 and 7 saw half the medium swapped for fresh IL-2 medium. Note on this clonotype: The antigen remains undetermined.

The Oncomine TCR Beta short-read assay was applied to DNA of cultured CD4+ T cells. Once CD4+ T cells had been cultured, genomic DNA was extracted from them. MiXCR, applied by TCRdb to the PCR reads, yields one record per CDR3 protein. This table has over 14,000 distinct CDR3 sequences, less than 70% appearing once. Germline V gives CDR1 DFQATT, CDR2 SNEGSKA (reference sequence). This CDR3 is 13 amino acids long. V was cut by 6 bases and J by 1 base, with 12 bases left in between. V is TRBV20-1 and J is TRBJ1-1, with D possibly matching TRBD1 (5 bases). This sequence was found in a human donor who had recovered from COVID-19. The sample taken for sequencing was CD4+ T cells from blood, cultured in vitro. CDR3 region: CSAAGPGNTEAFF. The DNA for the CDR3 is TGCAGTGCCGCGGGACCGGGGAACACTGAAGCTTTCTTT.